A single sample is the source of the 11 T cell receptor beta chains below, sequenced in a study of spatial heterogeneity in lung cancer. General study results and limits: One measure, the expanded intratumoral alpha and beta TCR count, tracked tumor mutation counts.

Time point in this sample: sample taken at primary tumor resection. No antigen is known for these receptors. TCRdb reprocessed the 5' RACE reads via MiXCR and lists one record per CDR3 protein. This table has 9,400 or so distinct CDR3 sequences, 8% to 9.5% appearing once. Specimen: lung tumor tissue, collected at surgery. All receptors derive from a female donor with early-stage non-small cell lung cancer.

This clonotype was detected a few times. The V call is TRBV1, the J call TRBJ2-7; TRBD2 was called by the table and not checked on the DNA. TRBV1 is described as a pseudogene. CDR3 length equals 16 residues. CDR3 nucleotide sequence: TGCACCAGCAGCAAGACTAGCGGGGGGATCTCCTACGAGCAGTACTTC. This codes for CTSSKTSGGISYEQYF.

By frequency in the sample, this clonotype is medium-sized. The rearrangement links TRBV7-2 to TRBJ2-5, with 15 positions matching TRBD2. Germline trimming cut 4 bases from V and 4 bases from J; bases unmatched to any gene: 16. Germline CDR1 reads SGHTA; CDR2 reads FQGNSA. The CDR3 is 20 amino acids. The CDR3 reads CASSSRTSGGAVVKGETQYF. DNA for the CDR3: TGTGCCAGCAGCTCCCGGACTAGCGGGGGGGCCGTGGTAAAGGGAGAGACCCAGTACTTC.

This clonotype has ten or more counts. V gene TRBV18 combines with J gene TRBJ1-1; no firm D call. Trimming shortened V by 3 bases and J by 0 bases, and 14 bases separated the two germline ends. The CDR3 extends over 16 amino acids. The V gene's germline CDR1 is KGHSH and CDR2 LQKENI. The CDR3 loop is CASSPLYGELNTEAFF. CDR3 nucleotide sequence: TGTGCCAGCTCACCCCTCTATGGTGAACTGAACACTGAAGCTTTCTTT. Together with reference TRBV18 and TRBJ1-1, the CDR3 gives the full variable domain: NAGVMQNPRHLVRRRGQEARLRCSPMKGHSHVYWYRQLPEEGLKFMVYLQKENIIDESGMPKERFSAEFPKEGPSILRIQQVVRGDSAAYFCASSPLYGELNTEAFFGQGTRLTVV.

This clonotype turned up a few times. V and J are TRBV5-1 and TRBJ2-7, with TRBD2 matching over 8 bases. Germline CDR1 is SGHRS and CDR2 is YFSETQ. Losses at the gene ends were 5 bases for V and 6 bases for J; bases not matched to a gene: 10. The CDR3 has 14 amino acids. Here the CDR3 DNA reads TGCGCCAGCAGTGTCGGGGGGGGCCGAGGCGAGCAGTACTTC. Amino acid sequence: CASSVGGGRGEQYF.

This chain links TRBV6-1 with TRBJ2-7; D is perhaps TRBD1 or TRBD2 (6 bases each). The ends were cut back, 8 bases at V and 3 bases at J, with 17 bases in the middle. This CDR3 is 14 amino acids long. Germline values: CDR1 MNHNS, CDR2 SASEGT. The CDR3 nucleotides are TGTGCCAGCGGGGGGCTACAGGCTTACTACGAGCAGTACTTC. This codes for CASGGLQAYYEQYF.

In its sample, this clonotype is medium-sized (0.01 to 0.1%). Written as DNA, the CDR3 is TGTGCCACCAGCAGAGACCGGGAGGGTAAGGAGTACTTC. Encoded protein: CATSRDREGKEYF. J is TRBJ2-7 and V is TRBV15; 8 bases are shared with TRBD2. The CDR3 has 13 amino acids. The germline CDR1 and CDR2 sequences are LNHNV and YYDKDF (reference sequence). With V trimmed by 0 bases and J by 11 bases, 6 bases remained unmatched.

This clonotype was detected many times. This chain links TRBV12-3 or TRBV12-4 with TRBJ2-1, with a weak D call TRBD1 (5 bases). The CDR3 runs to 15 residues. With 7 bases removed from V and 6 bases from J, the gap between germline ends came to 19 bases. CDR3 bases: TGTGCCAGCACCCCCCCTGCAGGGTCGAGCAATGAGCAGTTCTTC. Residues: CASTPPAGSSNEQFF.

This clonotype came up a few times. The rearrangement links TRBV19 to TRBJ2-5; TRBD1 agrees at 8 bases. CDR1 and CDR2 from the germline V gene are LNHDA and SQIVND (reference sequence). The junction had 7 bases not matched to a gene; V was cut back by 6 bases and J by 4 bases. The CDR3 has 14 residues. The CDR3 loop reads CASRRQGPGETQYF. The CDR3 bases are TGTGCCAGTAGAAGACAGGGGCCGGGAGAGACCCAGTACTTC.

This clonotype has at least ten counts. The rearrangement uses TRBV9 and TRBJ2-7; 12 bases align to TRBD1. Looked up from germline, CDR1 is SGDLS and CDR2 is YYNGEE. Trimming removed 3 bases from V and 2 bases from J; junction bases left unmatched: 3. CDR3 length: 15 residues. The CDR3: CASSGDRGRPYEQYF. CDR3 coding DNA: TGTGCCAGCAGCGGGGACAGGGGGCGCCCCTACGAGCAGTACTTC. Full variable domain (outside the CDR3, taken from reference TRBV9 and TRBJ2-7): DSGVTQTPKHLITATGQRVTLRCSPRSGDLSVYWYQQSLDQGLQFLIQYYNGEERAKGNILERFSAQQFPDLHSELNLSSLELGDSALYFCASSGDRGRPYEQYFGPGTRLTVT.

The chain has TRBV18 and TRBJ1-3; D remains unclear. The ends were cut back, 0 bases at V and 2 bases at J, with 11 bases in the middle. The CDR3 runs 16 residues. In germline, CDR1 is KGHSH, CDR2 LQKENI. The CDR3 spells CASSPPGGDPGNTIYF. The CDR3 nucleotides read TGTGCCAGCTCACCACCGGGTGGAGATCCTGGAAACACCATATATTTT.

The chain employs TRBV5-1 and TRBJ2-3; possible D gene TRBD2, 5 bases. The CDR3 contains 15 residues. Germline CDR1 reads SGHRS; CDR2 reads YFSETQ. V lost 0 bases, J lost 6 bases, and 14 bases lay in between. The CDR3 DNA sequence: TGCGCCAGCAGCTTGGGGACTCCAGCAGGCGATACGCAGTATTTT. It translates to CASSLGTPAGDTQYF.